The 16 T cell receptor beta chains below were found in one sample sequenced in a study of T cell responses to AZD1222 COVID-19 vaccine. Some clones are missing from TCRdb's copy, which holds only in-frame ones; the method was immunoSEQ multiplex PCR. The sample includes 95,000 to 150,000 clones, approximately 90% seen only once; the top ten take about 4.9%. The sample in question was peripheral blood, obtained on day 0 of AZD1222 vaccination. Receptor source: an adult in good health.

The CDR3 sequence: CASSLEGPNTGELFF. Here the CDR3 DNA reads TGTGCCAGCAGCTTAGAGGGACCGAACACCGGGGAGCTGTTTTTT. V is TRBV7-7 and J is TRBJ2-2; D may match TRBD1 or TRBD2 (5 bases each). The germline CDR1 and CDR2 sequences are SSHAT and FNYEAQ (reference sequence). The CDR3 consists of 15 residues. The V end was cut by 1 base, the J end by 0 bases, with 6 bases between.

The J gene is TRBJ2-5, the V gene TRBV4-3, with no clear D. The CDR3 consists of 13 residues. The germline CDR1 and CDR2 sequences are LGHNA and YSLEER. V was pared by 1 base and J by 4 bases, with 7 bases between. The DNA for the CDR3 is TGCGCCAGCAGCCAAGGCTGGGGAGAGACCCAGTACTTC. Amino acids: CASSQGWGETQYF.

The chain is built from TRBV18 and TRBJ2-5, with 9 bases that match TRBD1. Losses at the gene ends were 4 bases for V and 5 bases for J; bases not matched to a gene: 11. The CDR3 length is 16 residues. CDR1 is KGHSH, CDR2 LQKENI, per germline. The CDR3 region is CASSLSPTGGAETQYF. The CDR3 region has the DNA TGTGCCAGCTCACTCTCCCCGACAGGGGGGGCGGAGACCCAGTACTTC.

The gene calls are TRBV27 and TRBJ1-5, with D unresolved. The CDR3 extends over 13 amino acids. The V gene's germline CDR1 is MNHEY and CDR2 SMNVEV (reference sequence). V was pared by 5 bases and J by 2 bases, with 7 bases between. CDR3 nucleotides: TGTGCCAGCAGTGACAATGGCAATCAGCCCCAGCATTTT. This gives the protein CASSDNGNQPQHF.

The CDR3 region has the DNA TGTGCCAGCTCGGGGGGAAGCAATCAGCCCCAGCATTTT. Translation: CASSGGSNQPQHF. The chain carries TRBV18 and TRBJ1-5, with a weak D call TRBD1 (5 bases). The CDR3 totals 13 residues. Trimming took off 6 bases at V and 1 base at J, with 7 bases between the two ends. The V gene's germline CDR1 is KGHSH and CDR2 LQKENI.

V gene TRBV7-9 combines with J gene TRBJ1-2; D is unclear. The germline CDR1 and CDR2 sequences are SEHNR and FQNEAQ (reference sequence). Trimming removed 1 base from V and 6 bases from J, with 0 bases in between. CDR3 length equals 10 residues. For the CDR3, the DNA is TGTGCCAGCAGCTTAGATGGCTACACCTTC. As protein: CASSLDGYTF.

V is TRBV2 and J is TRBJ1-2, with D possibly being TRBD1 (6 bases). CDR3 size: 11 residues. Germline V gives CDR1 SNHLY, CDR2 FYNNEI. Trimming pared 8 bases from V and 2 bases from J, leaving 6 bases between. CDR3 region: CASGGNYGYTF. CDR3 bases: TGTGCCAGCGGGGGCAACTATGGCTACACCTTC. The full variable domain, in which reference TRBV2 and TRBJ1-2 provide the parts outside the CDR3, is EPEVTQTPSHQVTQMGQEVILRCVPISNHLYFYWYRQILGQKVEFLVSFYNNEISEKSEIFDDQFSVERPDGSNFTLKIRSTKLEDSAMYFCASGGNYGYTFGSGTRLTVV.

Of note for this clone: The junction differs from germline at one of its ends, possibly a read error. V is TRBV12-3 or TRBV12-4 and J is TRBJ1-4; no clear D. CDR3 size: 13 residues. The CDR3: CASSLASNEKLFF. In DNA form, the CDR3 reads TGTGCCAGCAGTTTAGCCTCTAACGAAAAACTGTTTTTT.

The chain joins TRBV6-6 to TRBJ2-7, with 7 nucleotides matching TRBD1. The J segment lost 2 bases and the V segment lost 7 bases, leaving 2 bases of the junction unmatched. In germline, CDR1 is MNHNY, CDR2 SVGAGI (reference sequence). The CDR3 runs to 12 residues. CDR3 region: CASTGTAYEQYF. CDR3 bases: TGTGCCAGCACCGGGACAGCCTACGAGCAGTACTTC.

V and J are TRBV15 and TRBJ2-4; 9 bases map to TRBD2. Germline CDR1 reads LNHNV; CDR2 reads YYDKDF (reference sequence). This CDR3 is built from 14 residues. The ends lost 3 bases at V and 8 bases at J; junction bases unmatched: 5. The CDR3 DNA sequence: TGTGCCACCAGCAGGACTAGCGGTACCCACATTCAGTACTTC. Translating it yields CATSRTSGTHIQYF. Together with reference TRBV15 and TRBJ2-4, the CDR3 gives the full variable domain: DAMVIQNPRYQVTQFGKPVTLSCSQTLNHNVMYWYQQKSSQAPKLLFHYYDKDFNNEADTPDNFQSRRPNTSFCFLDIRSPGLGDTAMYLCATSRTSGTHIQYFGAGTRLSVL.

V and J are TRBV29-1 and TRBJ1-1, with D tentatively TRBD1 (5 bases). The V gene lost 5 bases and the J gene lost 2 bases, with 15 bases spanning the gap. The CDR3 runs to 14 residues. Looked up from germline, CDR1 is SQVTM and CDR2 is ANQGSEA. CDR3 coding DNA: TGCAGCGTTATGACCGGGACGACAAACACTGAAGCTTTCTTT. Protein sequence: CSVMTGTTNTEAFF.

This clone was observed a single time. The chain combines TRBV5-5 with TRBJ1-2; D not resolved. Deletions cut 0 bases from V and 8 bases from J, with 17 bases between. This CDR3 region has 15 residues. Germline V lookup: CDR1 SGHKS, CDR2 YYEKEE (reference sequence). The CDR3 is CASSLEGFPEQGYTF. The CDR3 DNA reads TGTGCCAGCAGCTTGGAAGGTTTCCCCGAGCAGGGCTACACCTTC.

The chain carries TRBV6-5 and TRBJ1-2; weak D call: TRBD1 (5 bases). CDR1 is MNHEY, CDR2 SVGAGI, per germline. V was shortened by 2 bases and J by 2 bases, with 6 bases between the two germline ends. The CDR3 loop spans 13 amino acids. CDR3 DNA sequence: TGTGCCAGCAGTTACCGACAGAACTATGGCTACACCTTC. Amino acids: CASSYRQNYGYTF.

This clone was picked up one time. This rearrangement joins TRBV6-5 to TRBJ2-1; TRBD2 is a possible D gene (7 bases). CDR1 and CDR2 (germline): MNHEY, SVGAGI. The CDR3 contains 16 residues. V lost 1 base, J lost 3 bases, and 13 bases lay in between. Here the CDR3 reads CASSYFRGAFYNEQFF. CDR3 in DNA: TGTGCCAGCAGTTACTTCCGGGGGGCCTTCTACAATGAGCAGTTCTTC.

The rearrangement joins TRBV20-1 to TRBJ1-2; TRBD1 might be the D (5 bases). The CDR3 length is 11 residues. The V gene's germline CDR1 is DFQATT and CDR2 SNEGSKA (reference sequence). CDR3 sequence: CSAHRDVGYTF. The CDR3 region has the DNA TGCAGCGCCCACCGGGACGTGGGCTACACCTTC.

The genes are TRBV6-5 and TRBJ1-5; tentatively, D is TRBD1 (5 bases). Trimming stripped 2 bases from V and 6 bases from J, with 11 bases between. Germline V gene sequence: CDR1 MNHEY, CDR2 SVGAGI. The CDR3 totals 14 residues. The DNA for the CDR3 is TGTGCCAGCAGTTACGGGGGGGTAGGTCAGCCCCAGCATTTT. Protein sequence: CASSYGGVGQPQHF.